The 8 T cell receptor beta chains below were found in one sample sequenced in a study of regulatory T cells in long-lasting Graves disease. Arm-PCR of CDR3 regions and iRepertoire HTBI primers were used to build TCR beta libraries. TCRdb passed the multiplex PCR reads through MiXCR, listing each CDR3 protein once. In the table there are 350,000 to 500,000 distinct CDR3 sequences, approximately 15% of which are singletons. The time point here: newly diagnosed GD, antithyroid drugs for less than 3 months. The authors made the TCR library using RNA they extracted from PBMCs. These data were also reused for a study on T cells in Graves' hyperthyroidism and ophthalmopathy.

The material sequenced was peripheral blood mononuclear cells (PBMCs), taken at new diagnosis, from a patient treated with antithyroid drugs. The receptor set was obtained from a woman between 45 and 60 years old with Graves disease.

This clonotype was counted ten times or more. An end of the junction does not agree with germline; a read error may underlie this. This sequence joins TRBV12-3 or TRBV12-4 and TRBJ1-6; 7 bases line up with TRBD1. This CDR3 has 14 residues. This CDR3 is CASSLGTDNSPLHF. CDR3 bases: TGTGCCAGCAGCTTAGGGACAGATAATTCACCCCTCCACTTT.

Ten or more counts support this clonotype. This rearrangement joins TRBV7-9 to TRBJ2-3, with 9 bases aligning to TRBD1. The V gene end was trimmed by 4 bases and the J gene end by 2 bases; junction bases not matched to a gene: 7. Per germline, CDR1 SEHNR and CDR2 FQNEAQ (reference sequence). The CDR3 length is 16 residues. For the CDR3, the DNA is TGTGCCAGCAGCTCAACTCGGACAGGGGTCACAGATACGCAGTATTTT. This translates into CASSSTRTGVTDTQYF.

The V and J genes are TRBV27 and TRBJ2-7; weak D call: TRBD2 (7 bases). The CDR3 is made up of 16 amino acids. V dropped 5 bases and J dropped 3 bases, with 20 bases sitting between them. The germline V gene has CDR1 MNHEY and CDR2 SMNVEV (reference sequence). For the CDR3, the DNA is TGTGCCAGCAGTAAGGGGACGGGGGGCGTCAACTACGAGCAGTACTTC. This codes for CASSKGTGGVNYEQYF.

This rearrangement joins TRBV6-1 to TRBJ2-3, with TRBD2 matching over 10 bases. This CDR3 is 15 amino acids long. The V gene end was trimmed by 5 bases and the J gene end by 2 bases; junction bases not matched to a gene: 4. Germline CDR1 reads MNHNS; CDR2 reads SASEGT. The CDR3 sequence: CASSTGLAVTDTQYF. For the CDR3, the DNA is TGTGCCAGCAGTACCGGACTAGCGGTCACAGATACGCAGTATTTT.

This clonotype has a handful of counts. The chain couples TRBV20-1 to TRBJ1-6, with a tentative D call TRBD1 (5 bases). The germline V gene encodes CDR1 DFQATT and CDR2 SNEGSKA (reference sequence). This CDR3 has 14 amino acids. V was cut by 6 bases and J by 5 bases, with 14 bases left in between. Written as DNA, the CDR3 is TGCAGTGCCAAGCAACAGGATCATAATTCACCCCTCCACTTT. It encodes CSAKQQDHNSPLHF.

This clonotype was picked up many times. The chain has TRBV6-2 or TRBV6-3 and TRBJ1-1, with unresolved D. This CDR3 has 13 amino acids. Per the germline V gene, CDR1 is MNHEY and CDR2 is SVGEGT. Trimming left V 6 bases short and J 3 bases short, with 11 bases between. In nucleotides, the CDR3 is TGTGCCAGCAGCCAGGACCGGTACACTGAAGCTTTCTTT. Residues: CASSQDRYTEAFF.

This clonotype was detected ten times or more. The V call is TRBV7-8, the J call TRBJ2-3; D perhaps matches TRBD2 (6 bases). This CDR3 region has 18 residues. The germline CDR1 and CDR2 sequences are SGHVS and FQNEAQ. Trimming took 2 bases from V and 1 from J, leaving 19 bases between them. In DNA form, the CDR3 reads TGTGCCAGCAGCTTACCCCGGGGCGGAGGAGGGGGCACAGATACGCAGTATTTT. It encodes CASSLPRGGGGGTDTQYF. Complete variable domain (other parts from reference TRBV7-8 and TRBJ2-3): GAGVSQSPRYKVAKRGQDVALRCDPISGHVSLFWYQQALGQGPEFLTYFQNEAQLDKSGLPSDRFFAERPEGSVSTLKIQRTQQEDSAVYLCASSLPRGGGGGTDTQYFGPGTRLTVL.

The gene calls are TRBV6-1 and TRBJ1-5; tentative D call: TRBD1 (6 bases). V was clipped by 7 bases and J by 5 bases, with 15 bases between them. The CDR3 is made up of 14 amino acids. Germline lookup yields CDR1 MNHNS and CDR2 SASEGT. CDR3 nucleotide sequence: TGTGCCAGCACACAGGGCTGGGTGGATCAGCCCCAGCATTTT. Translating gives CASTQGWVDQPQHF.